One sample yielded the 8 T cell receptor beta chains listed below, sequenced in a study of OX40 agonist ivuxolimab in advanced cancers. TCRdb's copy holds only in-frame clones and misses some; the assay was immunoSEQ multiplex PCR. Of 3,500 or so clones listed, more than 85% are singletons. Sequencing used CD4+ or CD8+ T cells sorted from blood, obtained in a trial of the OX40 agonist ivuxolimab. The receptors derive from an adult with an advanced solid tumor such as melanoma, head and neck, liver or kidney cancer.

J is TRBJ2-5 and V is TRBV19, with a tentative D call TRBD2 (7 bases). Germline CDR1 is LNHDA and CDR2 is SQIVND (reference sequence). Deletions cut 9 bases from V and 5 bases from J, with 13 bases between. The CDR3 extends over 12 amino acids. The DNA for the CDR3 is TGTGCCAGCTCCGAGGGGGGGGAGACCCAGTACTTC. It specifies CASSEGGETQYF.

The V gene is TRBV9, the J gene TRBJ2-3; 10 nucleotides line up with TRBD1. CDR3 length equals 21 residues. Germline V lookup: CDR1 SGDLS, CDR2 YYNGEE. V shed 4 bases, J shed 0 bases, and the junction held 20 bases outside the gene matches. CDR3: CASSLSPGQGRYAGSTDTQYF. CDR3 DNA sequence: TGTGCCAGCAGCTTGAGTCCGGGACAGGGGCGATATGCGGGGAGCACAGATACGCAGTATTTT.

The CDR3 coding sequence is TGCGCCAGGCGAAAGACCTATGGCTACACCTTC. Its translation: CARRKTYGYTF. The J gene is TRBJ1-2, the V gene TRBV10-1, with D unclear. Trimming cost V 9 bases and J 4 bases, with 9 bases left between them. CDR1 WNHNN and CDR2 SYGVQD come from the germline V gene (reference sequence). CDR3 length equals 11 residues.

The gene calls are TRBV10-3 and TRBJ2-1; D is uncertain. The V gene lost 8 bases and the J gene lost 7 bases, with 12 bases spanning the gap. The germline CDR1 and CDR2 sequences are ENHRY and SYGVKD. The CDR3 has 12 residues. The CDR3 region has the DNA TGTGCCATCGGCTCCCTGGGGAATGAGCAGTTCTTC. Protein sequence: CAIGSLGNEQFF.

The chain couples TRBV5-1 to TRBJ1-4; the D is unclear. CDR3 length: 14 amino acids. Trimming left V 0 bases short and J 0 bases short, with 3 bases between. Per germline, CDR1 SGHRS and CDR2 YFSETQ. The CDR3 sequence is CASSLEATNEKLFF. The DNA of the CDR3 is TGCGCCAGCAGCTTGGAGGCAACTAATGAAAAACTGTTTTTT. Combining the CDR3 with reference TRBV5-1 and TRBJ1-4 gives the whole variable domain KAGVTQTPRYLIKTRGQQVTLSCSPISGHRSVSWYQQTPGQGLQFLFEYFSETQRNKGNFPGRFSGRQFSNSRSEMNVSTLELGDSALYLCASSLEATNEKLFFGSGTQLSVL.

This clone was counted only a few times. This sequence joins TRBV10-2 and TRBJ1-6; 9 nucleotides align to TRBD1. J lost 10 bases, V lost 10 bases, and 8 bases had no gene match. Germline values: CDR1 WSHSY, CDR2 SAAADI. This CDR3 contains 13 residues. In DNA, the CDR3 is TGCGCCACCATGGGGACAGGGTACTCACCCCTCCACTTT. Its translation is CATMGTGYSPLHF.

CDR3 bases: TGTGCCAGCAGCCTCGGGCCGAGCACAGATACGCAGTATTTT. Encoded protein: CASSLGPSTDTQYF. The V gene is TRBV5-5, the J gene TRBJ2-3, with no clear D. V lost 4 bases and J 0 bases, leaving 9 bases between the germline ends. The CDR3 is 14 amino acids. CDR1 is SGHKS, CDR2 YYEKEE, per germline (reference sequence).

The CDR3 spells CSASEGYEQYF. The CDR3 nucleotides are TGCAGTGCTAGTGAGGGCTACGAGCAGTACTTC. J is TRBJ2-7 and V is TRBV20-1; a weak D match, TRBD2 (5 bases). V lost 3 bases to trimming and J lost 3 bases, with 6 bases between them. CDR3 length equals 11 residues. Germline V gene sequence: CDR1 DFQATT, CDR2 SNEGSKA (reference sequence).